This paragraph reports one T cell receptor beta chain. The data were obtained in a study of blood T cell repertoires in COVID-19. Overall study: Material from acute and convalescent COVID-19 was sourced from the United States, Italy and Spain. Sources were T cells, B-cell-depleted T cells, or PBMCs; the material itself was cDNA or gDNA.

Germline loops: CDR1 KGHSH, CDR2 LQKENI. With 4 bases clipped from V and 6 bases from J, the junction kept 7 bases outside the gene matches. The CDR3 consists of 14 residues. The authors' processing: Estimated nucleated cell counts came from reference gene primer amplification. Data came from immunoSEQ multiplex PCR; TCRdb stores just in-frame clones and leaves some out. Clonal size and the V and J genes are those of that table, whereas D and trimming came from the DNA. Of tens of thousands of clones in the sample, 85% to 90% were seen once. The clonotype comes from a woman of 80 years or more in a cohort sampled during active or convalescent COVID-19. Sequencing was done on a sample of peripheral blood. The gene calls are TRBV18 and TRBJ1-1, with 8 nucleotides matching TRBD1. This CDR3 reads CASSLGQGGAEAFF. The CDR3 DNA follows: TGTGCCAGCTCACTTGGACAGGGAGGGGCTGAAGCTTTCTTT.